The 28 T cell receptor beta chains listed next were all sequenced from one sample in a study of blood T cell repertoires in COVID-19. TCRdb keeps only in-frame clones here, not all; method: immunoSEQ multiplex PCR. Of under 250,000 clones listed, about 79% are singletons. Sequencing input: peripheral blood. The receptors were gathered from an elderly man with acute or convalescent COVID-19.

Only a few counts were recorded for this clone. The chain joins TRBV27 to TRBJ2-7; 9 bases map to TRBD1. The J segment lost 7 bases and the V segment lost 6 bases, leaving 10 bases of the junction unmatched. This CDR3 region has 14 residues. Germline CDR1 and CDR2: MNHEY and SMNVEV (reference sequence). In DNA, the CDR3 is TGTGCCAGCAGGAGGGGACAGGGAGTGGGAGAGCAGTACTTC. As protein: CASRRGQGVGEQYF.

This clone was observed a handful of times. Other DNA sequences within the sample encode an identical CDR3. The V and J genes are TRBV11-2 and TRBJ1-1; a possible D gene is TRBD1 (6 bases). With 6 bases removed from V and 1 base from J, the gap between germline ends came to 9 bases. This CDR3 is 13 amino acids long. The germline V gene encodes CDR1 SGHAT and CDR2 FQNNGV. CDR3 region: CASSLQGNTEAFF. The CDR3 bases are TGTGCCAGCAGTTTACAGGGGAACACTGAAGCTTTCTTT.

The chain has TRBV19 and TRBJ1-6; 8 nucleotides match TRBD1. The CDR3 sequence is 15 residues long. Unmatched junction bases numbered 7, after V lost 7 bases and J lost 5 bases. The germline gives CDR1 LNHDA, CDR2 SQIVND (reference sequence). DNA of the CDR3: TGTGCCAGTAATCTACAGGGGGAGGATAATTCACCCCTCCACTTT. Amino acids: CASNLQGEDNSPLHF.

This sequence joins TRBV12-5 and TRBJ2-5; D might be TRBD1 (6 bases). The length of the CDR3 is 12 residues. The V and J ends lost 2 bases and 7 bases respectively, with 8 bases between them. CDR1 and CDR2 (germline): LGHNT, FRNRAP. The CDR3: CASGLIGGTQYF. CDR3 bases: TGTGCTAGTGGTTTGATAGGGGGGACCCAGTACTTC.

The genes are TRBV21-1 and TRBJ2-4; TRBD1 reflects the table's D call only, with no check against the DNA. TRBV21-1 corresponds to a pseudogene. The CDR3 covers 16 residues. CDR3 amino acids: CASSRGTGGGKNIQYF. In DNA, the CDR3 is TGTGCCAGCAGCCGTGGGACAGGGGGAGGCAAAAACATTCAGTACTTC.

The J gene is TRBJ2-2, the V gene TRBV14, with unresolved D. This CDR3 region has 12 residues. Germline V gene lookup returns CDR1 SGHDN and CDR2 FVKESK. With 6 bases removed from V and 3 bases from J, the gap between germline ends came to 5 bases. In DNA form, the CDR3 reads TGTGCCAGCAGGGGCGACACCGGGGAGCTGTTTTTT. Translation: CASRGDTGELFF.

The CDR3 DNA reads TGTGCCAGCAGCTTAACGGGAATCAACTATGGCTACACCTTC. Translated: CASSLTGINYGYTF. The chain recombines TRBV13 with TRBJ1-2, with D hard to call. The V and J ends lost 2 bases and 2 bases respectively, with 9 bases between them. The CDR3 contains 14 residues. From germline, CDR1 is PRHDT and CDR2 FYEKMQ (reference sequence). Using reference TRBV13 and TRBJ1-2 for the parts outside the CDR3, the full variable domain is AAGVIQSPRHLIKEKRETATLKCYPIPRHDTVYWYQQGPGQDPQFLISFYEKMQSDKGSIPDRFSAQQFSDYHSELNMSSLELGDSALYFCASSLTGINYGYTFGSGTRLTVV.

CDR3 bases: TGTGCCACCAGTGATACCGTTCTAGCGGGAGGATCAAATGAGCAGTTCTTC. Its protein is CATSDTVLAGGSNEQFF. The chain has TRBV24-1 and TRBJ2-1; 11 bases match TRBD2. V gave up 3 bases and J gave up 7 bases; unmatched junction bases: 10. Germline loops: CDR1 KGHDR, CDR2 SFDVKD. The CDR3 has 17 amino acids.

The CDR3 DNA reads TGTGCCACCAGTGATTTACCAGCGGGACCTAACACCGGGGAGCTGTTTTTT. It is translated as CATSDLPAGPNTGELFF. The V and J genes are TRBV24-1 and TRBJ2-2; TRBD2 matches 7 bases. The CDR3 sequence is 17 residues long. After removal of 1 base from V and 2 bases from J, the junction contained 6 bases not matched to a gene. The germline V gene has CDR1 KGHDR and CDR2 SFDVKD.

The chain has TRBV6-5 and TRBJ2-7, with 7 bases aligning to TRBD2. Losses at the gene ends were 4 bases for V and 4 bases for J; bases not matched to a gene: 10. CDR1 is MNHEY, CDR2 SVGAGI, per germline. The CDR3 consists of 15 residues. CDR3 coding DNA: TGTGCCAGCAGTTCCCGAGCGGGACCCGGTTACGAGCAGTACTTC. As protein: CASSSRAGPGYEQYF.

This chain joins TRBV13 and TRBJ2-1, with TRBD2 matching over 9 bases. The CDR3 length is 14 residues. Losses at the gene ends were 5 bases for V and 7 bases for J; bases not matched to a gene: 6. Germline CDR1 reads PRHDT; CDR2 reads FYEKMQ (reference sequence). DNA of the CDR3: TGTGCCAGCAGCGAGGGACTAGCAACAAATGAGCAGTTCTTC. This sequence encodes CASSEGLATNEQFF.

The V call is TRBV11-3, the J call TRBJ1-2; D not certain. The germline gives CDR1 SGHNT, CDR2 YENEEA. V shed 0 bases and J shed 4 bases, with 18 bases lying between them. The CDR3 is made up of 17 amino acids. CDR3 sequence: CASSLESGFLSSYGYTF. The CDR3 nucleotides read TGTGCCAGCAGCTTAGAATCGGGATTTCTTTCTTCCTATGGCTACACCTTC.

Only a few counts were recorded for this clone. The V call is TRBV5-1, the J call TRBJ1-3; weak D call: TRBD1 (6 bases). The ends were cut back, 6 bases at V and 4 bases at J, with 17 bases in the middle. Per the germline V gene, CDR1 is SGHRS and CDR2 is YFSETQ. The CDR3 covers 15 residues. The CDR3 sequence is CASITPLRGGNTIYF. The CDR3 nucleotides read TGCGCCAGCATTACCCCCCTGAGGGGGGGAAACACCATATATTTT.

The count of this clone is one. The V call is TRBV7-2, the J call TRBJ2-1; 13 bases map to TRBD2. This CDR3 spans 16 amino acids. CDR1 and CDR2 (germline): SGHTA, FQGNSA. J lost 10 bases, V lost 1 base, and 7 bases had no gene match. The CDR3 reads CASSLGWTSGSGEQFF. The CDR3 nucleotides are TGTGCCAGCAGCTTAGGTTGGACTAGCGGGAGCGGAGAGCAGTTCTTC.

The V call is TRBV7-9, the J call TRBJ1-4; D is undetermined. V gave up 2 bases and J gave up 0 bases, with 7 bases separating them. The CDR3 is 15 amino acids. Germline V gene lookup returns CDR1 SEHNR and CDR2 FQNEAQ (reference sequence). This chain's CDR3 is CASSLFSATNEKLFF. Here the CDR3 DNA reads TGTGCCAGCAGCTTATTTTCTGCAACTAATGAAAAACTGTTTTTT.

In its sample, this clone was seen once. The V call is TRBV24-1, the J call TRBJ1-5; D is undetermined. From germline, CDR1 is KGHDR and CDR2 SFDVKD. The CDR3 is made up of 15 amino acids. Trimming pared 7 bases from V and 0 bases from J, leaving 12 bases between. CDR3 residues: CATSDTGFSNQPQHF. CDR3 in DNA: TGTGCCACCAGCGATACGGGGTTTAGCAATCAGCCCCAGCATTTT.

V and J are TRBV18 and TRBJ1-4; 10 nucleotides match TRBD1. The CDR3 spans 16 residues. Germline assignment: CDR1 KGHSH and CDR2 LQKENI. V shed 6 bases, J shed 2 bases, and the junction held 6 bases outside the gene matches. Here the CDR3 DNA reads TGTGCCAGCTCCCCGACAGGGGGCGCGACTAATGAAAAACTGTTTTTT. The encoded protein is CASSPTGGATNEKLFF.

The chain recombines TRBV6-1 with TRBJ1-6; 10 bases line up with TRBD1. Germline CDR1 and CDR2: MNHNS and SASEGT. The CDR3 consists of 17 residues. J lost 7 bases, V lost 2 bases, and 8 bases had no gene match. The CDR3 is CASSEKGGQGRNSPLHF. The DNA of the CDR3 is TGTGCCAGCAGTGAAAAGGGGGGACAGGGGAGGAATTCACCCCTCCACTTT.

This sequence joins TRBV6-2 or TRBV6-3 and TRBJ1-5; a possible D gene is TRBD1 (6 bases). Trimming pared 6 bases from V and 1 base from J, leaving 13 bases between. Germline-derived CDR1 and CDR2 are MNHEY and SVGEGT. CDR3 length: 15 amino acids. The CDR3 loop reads CASSAGTRSNQPQHF. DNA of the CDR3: TGTGCCAGCAGCGCCGGGACAAGGAGCAATCAGCCCCAGCATTTT.

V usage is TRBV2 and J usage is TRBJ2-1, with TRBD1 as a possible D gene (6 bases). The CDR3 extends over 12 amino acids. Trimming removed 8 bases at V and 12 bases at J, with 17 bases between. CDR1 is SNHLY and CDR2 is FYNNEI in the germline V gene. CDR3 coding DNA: TGTGCCAGCGTGCAGGGGTTGTCCGCGCAGTTCTTC. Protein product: CASVQGLSAQFF. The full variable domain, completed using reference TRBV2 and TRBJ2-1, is EPEVTQTPSHQVTQMGQEVILRCVPISNHLYFYWYRQILGQKVEFLVSFYNNEISEKSEIFDDQFSVERPDGSNFTLKIRSTKLEDSAMYFCASVQGLSAQFFGPGTRLTVL.

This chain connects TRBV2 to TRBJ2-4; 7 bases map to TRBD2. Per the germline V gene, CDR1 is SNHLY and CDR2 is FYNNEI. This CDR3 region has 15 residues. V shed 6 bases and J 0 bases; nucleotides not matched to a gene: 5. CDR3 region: CASSPRGVAKNIQYF. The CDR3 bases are TGTGCCAGCAGCCCCCGGGGGGTAGCCAAAAACATTCAGTACTTC. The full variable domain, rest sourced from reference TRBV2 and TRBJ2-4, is EPEVTQTPSHQVTQMGQEVILRCVPISNHLYFYWYRQILGQKVEFLVSFYNNEISEKSEIFDDQFSVERPDGSNFTLKIRSTKLEDSAMYFCASSPRGVAKNIQYFGAGTRLSVL.

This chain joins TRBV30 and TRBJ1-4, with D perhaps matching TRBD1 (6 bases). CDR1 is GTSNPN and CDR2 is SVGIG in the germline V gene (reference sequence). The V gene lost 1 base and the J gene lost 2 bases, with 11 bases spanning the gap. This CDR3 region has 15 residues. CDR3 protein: CAWSETGSTNEKLFF. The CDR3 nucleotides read TGTGCCTGGAGTGAAACAGGGAGTACTAATGAAAAACTGTTTTTT.

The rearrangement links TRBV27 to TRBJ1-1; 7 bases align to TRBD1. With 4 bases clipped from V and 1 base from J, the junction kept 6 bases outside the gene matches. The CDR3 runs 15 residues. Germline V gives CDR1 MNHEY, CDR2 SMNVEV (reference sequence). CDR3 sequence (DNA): TGTGCCAGCAGTTCCCAGGGGGTCGGGAACACTGAAGCTTTCTTT. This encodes CASSSQGVGNTEAFF.

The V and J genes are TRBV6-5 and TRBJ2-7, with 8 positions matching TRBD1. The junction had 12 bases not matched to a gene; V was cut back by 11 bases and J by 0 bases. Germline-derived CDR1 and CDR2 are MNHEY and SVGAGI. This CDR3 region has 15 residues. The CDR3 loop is CAAQSGGAGSYEQYF. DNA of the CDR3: TGTGCCGCCCAATCAGGGGGCGCAGGCTCCTACGAGCAGTACTTC.

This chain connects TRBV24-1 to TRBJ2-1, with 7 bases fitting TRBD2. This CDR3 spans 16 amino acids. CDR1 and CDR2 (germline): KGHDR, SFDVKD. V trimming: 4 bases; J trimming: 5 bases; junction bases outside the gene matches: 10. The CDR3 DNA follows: TGTGCCACCAGTGACCCGCTGGGCGGGGGTAACAATGAGCAGTTCTTC. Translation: CATSDPLGGGNNEQFF.

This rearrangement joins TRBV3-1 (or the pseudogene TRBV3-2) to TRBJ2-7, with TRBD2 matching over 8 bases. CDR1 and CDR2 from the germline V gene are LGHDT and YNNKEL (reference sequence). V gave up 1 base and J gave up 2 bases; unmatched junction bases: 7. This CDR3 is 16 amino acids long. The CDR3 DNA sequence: TGTGCCAGCAGCCAAGCCCTTGTCGGGGGGGCCTACGAGCAGTACTTC. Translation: CASSQALVGGAYEQYF.

In DNA, the CDR3 is TGTGCCAGCAATCCAGGGGGCACCTATAATTCACCCCTCCACTTT. Translation: CASNPGGTYNSPLHF. V is TRBV6-5 and J is TRBJ1-6; TRBD1 matches 8 bases. V dropped 7 bases and J dropped 2; count of bases not matched to a gene: 4. Germline CDR1 reads MNHEY; CDR2 reads SVGAGI. This CDR3 has 15 residues.

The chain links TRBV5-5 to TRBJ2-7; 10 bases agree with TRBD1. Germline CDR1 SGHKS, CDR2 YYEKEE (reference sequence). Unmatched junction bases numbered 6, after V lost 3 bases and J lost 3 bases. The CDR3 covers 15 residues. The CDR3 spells CASSSDGTGVYEQYF. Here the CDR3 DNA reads TGTGCCAGCAGCTCGGACGGGACAGGGGTCTACGAGCAGTACTTC.